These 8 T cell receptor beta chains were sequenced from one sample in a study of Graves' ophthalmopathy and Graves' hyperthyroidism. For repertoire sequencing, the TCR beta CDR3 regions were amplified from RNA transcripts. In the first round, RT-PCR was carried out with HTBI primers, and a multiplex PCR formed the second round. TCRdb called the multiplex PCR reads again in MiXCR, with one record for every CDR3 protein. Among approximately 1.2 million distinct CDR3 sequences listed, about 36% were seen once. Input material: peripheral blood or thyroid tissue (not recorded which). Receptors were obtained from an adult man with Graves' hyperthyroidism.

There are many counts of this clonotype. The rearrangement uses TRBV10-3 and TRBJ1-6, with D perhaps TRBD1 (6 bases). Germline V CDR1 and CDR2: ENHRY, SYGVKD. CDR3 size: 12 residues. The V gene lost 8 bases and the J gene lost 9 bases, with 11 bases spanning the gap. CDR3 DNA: TGTGCCATCGGGGACATCGCTTCACCCCTCCACTTT. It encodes CAIGDIASPLHF.

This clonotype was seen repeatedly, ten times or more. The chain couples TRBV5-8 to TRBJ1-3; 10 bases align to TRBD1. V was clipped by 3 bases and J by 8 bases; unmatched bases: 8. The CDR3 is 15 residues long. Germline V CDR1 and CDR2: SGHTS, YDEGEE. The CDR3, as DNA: TGTGCCAGCAGCTCGAGGGACAGGGGAAGGCACACCATATATTTT. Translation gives CASSSRDRGRHTIYF.

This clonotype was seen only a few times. The CDR3: CASSYSNGRFMIQPQHF. The CDR3, as DNA: TGTGCCAGCAGTTACTCGAACGGCAGGTTTATGATTCAGCCCCAGCATTTT. V and J are TRBV6-6 and TRBJ1-5; D uncertain. The ends were cut back, 0 bases at V and 6 bases at J, with 18 bases in the middle. CDR1 is MNHNY and CDR2 is SVGAGI in the germline V gene (reference sequence). This CDR3 is 17 amino acids long.

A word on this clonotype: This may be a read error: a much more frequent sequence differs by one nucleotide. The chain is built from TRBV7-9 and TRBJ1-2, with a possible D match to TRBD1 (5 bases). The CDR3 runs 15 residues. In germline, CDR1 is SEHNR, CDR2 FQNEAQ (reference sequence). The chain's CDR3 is CVSSLDGDGNYGYTF. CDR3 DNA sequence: TGTGTCAGCAGCTTAGACGGGGACGGCAACTATGGCTACACCTTC.

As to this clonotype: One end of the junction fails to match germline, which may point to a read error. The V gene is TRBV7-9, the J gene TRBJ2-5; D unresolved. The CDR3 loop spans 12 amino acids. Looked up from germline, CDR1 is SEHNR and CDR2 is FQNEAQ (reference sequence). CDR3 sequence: CASSHPWETQYF. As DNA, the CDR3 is TGCGCCAGCAGCCATCCCTGGGAGACCCAGTACTTC.

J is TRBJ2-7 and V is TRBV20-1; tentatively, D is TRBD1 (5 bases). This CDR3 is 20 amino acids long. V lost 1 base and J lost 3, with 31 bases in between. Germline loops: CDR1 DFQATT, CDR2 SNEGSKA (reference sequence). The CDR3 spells CSARAALWGPRGRIFYEQYF. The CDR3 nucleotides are TGCAGTGCTAGAGCCGCCCTTTGGGGCCCACGTGGTCGGATATTCTACGAGCAGTACTTC.

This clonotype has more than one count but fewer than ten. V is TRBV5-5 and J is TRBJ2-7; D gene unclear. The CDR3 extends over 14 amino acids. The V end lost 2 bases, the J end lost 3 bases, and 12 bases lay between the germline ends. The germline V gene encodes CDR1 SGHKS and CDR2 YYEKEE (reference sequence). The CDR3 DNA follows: TGTGCCAGCAGCTTCGAGGAACATCTCTACGAGCAGTACTTC. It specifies CASSFEEHLYEQYF.

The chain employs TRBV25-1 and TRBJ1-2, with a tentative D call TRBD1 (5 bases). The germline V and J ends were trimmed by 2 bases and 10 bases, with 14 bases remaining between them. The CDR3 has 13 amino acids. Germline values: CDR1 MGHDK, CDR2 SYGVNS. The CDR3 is CASSEQGRSAYTF. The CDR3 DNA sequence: TGTGCCAGCAGTGAACAGGGAAGATCTGCCTACACCTTC.